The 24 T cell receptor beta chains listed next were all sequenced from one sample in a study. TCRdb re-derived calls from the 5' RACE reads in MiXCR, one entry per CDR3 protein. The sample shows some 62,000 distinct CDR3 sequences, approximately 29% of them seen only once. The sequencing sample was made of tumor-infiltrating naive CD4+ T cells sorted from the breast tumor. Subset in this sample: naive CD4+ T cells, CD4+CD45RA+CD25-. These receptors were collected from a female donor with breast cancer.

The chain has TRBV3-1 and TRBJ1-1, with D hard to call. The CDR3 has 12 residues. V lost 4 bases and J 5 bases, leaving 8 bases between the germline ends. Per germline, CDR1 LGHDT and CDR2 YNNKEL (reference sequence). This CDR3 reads CASSLTVTEAFF. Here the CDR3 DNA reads TGTGCCAGCAGCCTAACAGTGACTGAAGCTTTCTTT. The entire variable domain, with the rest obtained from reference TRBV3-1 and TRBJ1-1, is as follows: DTAVSQTPKYLVTQMGNDKSIKCEQNLGHDTMYWYKQDSKKFLKIMFSYNNKELIINETVPNRFSPKSPDKAHLNLHINSLELGDSAVYFCASSLTVTEAFFGQGTRLTVV.

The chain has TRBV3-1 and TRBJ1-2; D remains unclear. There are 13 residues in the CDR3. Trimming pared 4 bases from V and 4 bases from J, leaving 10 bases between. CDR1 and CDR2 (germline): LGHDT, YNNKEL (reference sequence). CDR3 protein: CASSLRVAYGYTF. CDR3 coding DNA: TGTGCCAGCAGCCTGAGGGTAGCCTATGGCTACACCTTC.

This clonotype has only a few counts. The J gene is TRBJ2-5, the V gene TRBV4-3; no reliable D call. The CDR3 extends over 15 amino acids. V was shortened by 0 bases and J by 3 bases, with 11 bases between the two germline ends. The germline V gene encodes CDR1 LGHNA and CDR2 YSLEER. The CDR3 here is CASSQDLAQEETQYF. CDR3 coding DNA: TGCGCCAGCAGCCAAGATTTAGCCCAAGAAGAGACCCAGTACTTC.

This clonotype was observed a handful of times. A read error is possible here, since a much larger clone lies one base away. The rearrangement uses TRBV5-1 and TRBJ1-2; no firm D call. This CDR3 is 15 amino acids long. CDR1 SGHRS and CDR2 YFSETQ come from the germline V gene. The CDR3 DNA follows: TGCGCCGGCAGCCCTTTGAAAGCAGCTAACTATGGCTACACCTTC. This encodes CAGSPLKAANYGYTF.

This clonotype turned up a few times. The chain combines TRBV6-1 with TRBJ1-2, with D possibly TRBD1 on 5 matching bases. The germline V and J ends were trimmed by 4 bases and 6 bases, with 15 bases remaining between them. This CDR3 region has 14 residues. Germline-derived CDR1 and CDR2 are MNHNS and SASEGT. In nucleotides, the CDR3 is TGTGCCAGCAGTGCAGGGTTGAGTAGGAATGGCTACACCTTC. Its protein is CASSAGLSRNGYTF.

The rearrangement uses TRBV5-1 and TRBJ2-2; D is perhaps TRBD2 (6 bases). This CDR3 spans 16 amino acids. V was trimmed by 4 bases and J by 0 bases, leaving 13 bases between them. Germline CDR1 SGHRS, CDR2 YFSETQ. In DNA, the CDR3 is TGCGCCAGCAGCCCGGGGGTGACAGCGAACACCGGGGAGCTGTTTTTT. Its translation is CASSPGVTANTGELFF.

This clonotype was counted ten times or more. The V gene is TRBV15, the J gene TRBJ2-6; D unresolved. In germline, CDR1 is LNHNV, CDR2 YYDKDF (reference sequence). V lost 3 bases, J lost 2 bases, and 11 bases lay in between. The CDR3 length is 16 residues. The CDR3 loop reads CATSRQRFAGANVLTF. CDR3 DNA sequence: TGTGCCACCAGCAGGCAAAGGTTCGCTGGGGCCAACGTCCTGACTTTC.

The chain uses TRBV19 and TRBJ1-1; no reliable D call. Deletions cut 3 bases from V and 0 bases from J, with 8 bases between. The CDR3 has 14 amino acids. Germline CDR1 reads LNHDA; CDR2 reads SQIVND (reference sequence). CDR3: CASSIPGMNTEAFF. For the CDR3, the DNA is TGTGCCAGTAGTATTCCCGGAATGAACACTGAAGCTTTCTTT.

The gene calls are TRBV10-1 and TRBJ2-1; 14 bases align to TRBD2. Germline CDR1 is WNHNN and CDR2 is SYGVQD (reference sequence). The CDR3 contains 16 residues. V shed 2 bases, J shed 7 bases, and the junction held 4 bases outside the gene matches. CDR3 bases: TGCGCCAGCAGTGAGCCGGGACTAGCGGGAGTGAATGAGCAGTTCTTC. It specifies CASSEPGLAGVNEQFF.

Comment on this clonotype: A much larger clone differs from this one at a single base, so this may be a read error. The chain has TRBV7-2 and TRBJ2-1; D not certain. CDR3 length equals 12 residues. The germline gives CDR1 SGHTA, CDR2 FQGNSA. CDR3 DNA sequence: TGTGCCAGCAGCCTTAACTACCATGAGCAGTTCTTC. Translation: CASSLNYHEQFF.

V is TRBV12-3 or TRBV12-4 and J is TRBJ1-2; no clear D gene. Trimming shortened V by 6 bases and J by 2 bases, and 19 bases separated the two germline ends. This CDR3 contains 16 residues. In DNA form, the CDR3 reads TGTGCCAGCAGCCTAATCGTCGCACTACAAAACTATGGCTACACCTTC. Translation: CASSLIVALQNYGYTF.

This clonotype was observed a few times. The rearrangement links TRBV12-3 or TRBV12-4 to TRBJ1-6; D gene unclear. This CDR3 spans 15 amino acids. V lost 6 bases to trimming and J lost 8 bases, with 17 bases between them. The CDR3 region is CASRKIGLIDSPLHF. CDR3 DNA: TGTGCCAGCAGAAAGATAGGACTTATTGATTCACCCCTCCACTTT.

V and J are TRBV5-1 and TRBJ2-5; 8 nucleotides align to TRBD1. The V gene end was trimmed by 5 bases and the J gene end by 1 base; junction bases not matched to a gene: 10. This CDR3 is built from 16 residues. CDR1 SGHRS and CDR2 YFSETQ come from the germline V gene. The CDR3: CASSDVTGAAQETQYF. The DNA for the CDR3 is TGCGCCAGCAGTGACGTGACAGGGGCGGCCCAAGAGACCCAGTACTTC.

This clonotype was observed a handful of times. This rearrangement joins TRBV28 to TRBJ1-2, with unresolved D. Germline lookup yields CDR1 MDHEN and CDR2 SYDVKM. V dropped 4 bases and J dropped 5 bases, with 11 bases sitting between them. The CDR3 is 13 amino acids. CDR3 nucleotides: TGTGCCAGCAGTTCAGACGGGGAGTATGGCTACACCTTC. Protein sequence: CASSSDGEYGYTF.

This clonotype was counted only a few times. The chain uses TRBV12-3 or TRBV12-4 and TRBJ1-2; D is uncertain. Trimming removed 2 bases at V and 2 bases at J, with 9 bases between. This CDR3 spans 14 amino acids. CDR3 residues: CASSLLGGNYGYTF. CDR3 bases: TGTGCCAGCAGTTTACTCGGCGGAAACTATGGCTACACCTTC.

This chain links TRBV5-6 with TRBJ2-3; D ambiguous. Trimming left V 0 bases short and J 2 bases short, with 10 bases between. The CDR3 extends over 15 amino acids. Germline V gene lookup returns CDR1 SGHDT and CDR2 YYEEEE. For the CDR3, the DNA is TGTGCCAGCAGCTTGGACTGGGGAACCACAGATACGCAGTATTTT. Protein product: CASSLDWGTTDTQYF.

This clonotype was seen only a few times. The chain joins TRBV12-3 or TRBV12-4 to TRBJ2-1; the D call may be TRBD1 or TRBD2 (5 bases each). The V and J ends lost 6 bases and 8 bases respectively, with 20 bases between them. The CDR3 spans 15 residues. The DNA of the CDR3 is TGTGCCAGCAGCCTTCAGCGGACATCGGTCGATGAGCAGTTCTTC. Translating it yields CASSLQRTSVDEQFF.

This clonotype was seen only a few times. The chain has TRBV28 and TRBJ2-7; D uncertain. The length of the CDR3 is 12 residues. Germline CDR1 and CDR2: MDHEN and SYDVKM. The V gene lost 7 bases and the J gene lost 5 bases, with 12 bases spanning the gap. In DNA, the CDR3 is TGTGCCAGCAATCCTCCGATGCACGAGCAGTACTTC. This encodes CASNPPMHEQYF.

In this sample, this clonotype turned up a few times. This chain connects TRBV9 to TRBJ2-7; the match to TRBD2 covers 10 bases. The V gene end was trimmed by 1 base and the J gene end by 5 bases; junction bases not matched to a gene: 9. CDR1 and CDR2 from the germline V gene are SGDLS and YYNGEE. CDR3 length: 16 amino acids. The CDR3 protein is CASSVNLGAGGDEQYF. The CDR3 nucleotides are TGTGCCAGCAGCGTAAATCTAGGAGCGGGAGGGGACGAGCAGTACTTC.

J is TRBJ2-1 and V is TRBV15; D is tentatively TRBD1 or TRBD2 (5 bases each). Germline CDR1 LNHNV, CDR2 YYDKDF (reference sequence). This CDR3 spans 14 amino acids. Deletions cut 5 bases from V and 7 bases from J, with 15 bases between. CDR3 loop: CATSFGTEGNEQFF. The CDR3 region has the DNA TGTGCCACCAGCTTTGGGACGGAAGGGAATGAGCAGTTCTTC.

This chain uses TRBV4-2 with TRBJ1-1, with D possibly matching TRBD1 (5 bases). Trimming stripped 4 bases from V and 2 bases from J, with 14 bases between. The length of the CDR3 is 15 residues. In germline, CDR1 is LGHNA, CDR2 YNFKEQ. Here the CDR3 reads CASSPSGATNTEAFF. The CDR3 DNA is TGTGCCAGCAGCCCTTCCGGGGCAACTAACACTGAAGCTTTCTTT.

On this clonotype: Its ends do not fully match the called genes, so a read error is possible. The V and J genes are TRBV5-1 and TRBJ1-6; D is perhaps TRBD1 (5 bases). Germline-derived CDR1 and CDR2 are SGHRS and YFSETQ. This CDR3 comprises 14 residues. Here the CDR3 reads CTSSFSTGDSPLHF. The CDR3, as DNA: TGCACCAGCAGCTTTTCGACGGGGGATTCACCCCTCCACTTT.

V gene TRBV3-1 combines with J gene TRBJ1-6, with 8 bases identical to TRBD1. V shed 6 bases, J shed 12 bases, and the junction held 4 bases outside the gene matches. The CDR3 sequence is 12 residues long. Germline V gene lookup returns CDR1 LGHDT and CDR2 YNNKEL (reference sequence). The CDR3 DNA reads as TGTGCCAGCAGTAGACAGGGGCTACCCCTCCACTTT. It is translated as CASSRQGLPLHF. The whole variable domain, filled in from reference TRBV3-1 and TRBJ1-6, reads DTAVSQTPKYLVTQMGNDKSIKCEQNLGHDTMYWYKQDSKKFLKIMFSYNNKELIINETVPNRFSPKSPDKAHLNLHINSLELGDSAVYFCASSRQGLPLHFGNGTRLTVT.

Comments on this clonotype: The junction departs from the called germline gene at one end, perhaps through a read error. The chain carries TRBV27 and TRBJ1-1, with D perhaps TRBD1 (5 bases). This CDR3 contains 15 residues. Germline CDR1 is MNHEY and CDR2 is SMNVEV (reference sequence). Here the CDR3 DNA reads TGTGCCAGCAGTTTAATGGGTGGGGGGAACACTGAAGCTCTCTTT. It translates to CASSLMGGGNTEALF.